This TCR beta chain is from a study of blood T cell repertoires in COVID-19. Whole-study context: The samples span acute and convalescent COVID-19 from the United States, Italy and Spain. PBMCs, B-cell-depleted T cells, or T cells were the source of the cDNA or gDNA that made up the material.

Germline V CDR1 and CDR2: SGHRS, YFSETQ. This CDR3 spans 14 amino acids. Trimming pared 1 base from V and 8 bases from J, leaving 13 bases between. Authors' data handling: Researchers report that nucleated cell counts were estimated from reference gene primer amplification. TCRdb's table, derived via immunoSEQ multiplex PCR, lists solely in-frame clones and lacks some. V, J and clone size are taken as reported in that table, and D and trimming were inferred from the DNA itself. The sample holds 70,000 or so clones, 60% to 85% seen once. This clone was seen more than once but under ten times. Source material: peripheral blood. The sequence was obtained from a man in his 70s with acute or convalescent COVID-19. The chain couples TRBV5-1 to TRBJ2-4, with D possibly being TRBD1 (6 bases). CDR3 sequence reads: CASSLTGWIDIQYF. CDR3 sequence (DNA): TGCGCCAGCAGCTTGACAGGGTGGATAGACATTCAGTACTTC. Drawing the rest from reference TRBV5-1 and TRBJ2-4, the complete variable domain is KAGVTQTPRYLIKTRGQQVTLSCSPISGHRSVSWYQQTPGQGLQFLFEYFSETQRNKGNFPGRFSGRQFSNSRSEMNVSTLELGDSALYLCASSLTGWIDIQYFGAGTRLSVL.